This entry lists 2 T cell receptor beta chains sequenced from one sample in a study of shared T cell receptors in the human thymus. Generated by immunoSEQ multiplex PCR, the TCRdb table keeps only in-frame clones and is missing some. Altogether over 450,000 clones are present, 78% being singletons, with the ten largest covering 0.013%. This sample was shared with a second study, whose subject was human thymus T cells.

Sequencing was carried out using thymocytes. Source of these receptors: a boy in the first two years of life with a congenital heart defect.

This chain links TRBV4-3 with TRBJ2-3, with 10 bases aligning to TRBD2. The CDR3 runs to 17 residues. Trimming took 0 bases from V and 1 from J; bases not matched to a gene: 4. Per germline, CDR1 LGHNA and CDR2 YSLEER. CDR3 nucleotides: TGCGCCAGCAGCCAAGAGGCTAGCGGGAGTCGCACAGATACGCAGTATTTT. This encodes CASSQEASGSRTDTQYF.

This rearrangement joins TRBV7-9 to TRBJ2-3; the D gene is possibly TRBD2 (6 bases). This CDR3 comprises 15 residues. Germline values: CDR1 SEHNR, CDR2 FQNEAQ (reference sequence). V lost 3 bases and J lost 6, with 16 bases in between. The CDR3 region is CASSFGRLEGDTQYF. The CDR3 DNA reads TGTGCCAGCAGCTTTGGACGCTTGGAGGGGGATACGCAGTATTTT. The full variable domain, with the rest looked up from reference TRBV7-9 and TRBJ2-3, is DTGVSQNPRHKITKRGQNVTFRCDPISEHNRLYWYRQTLGQGPEFLTYFQNEAQLEKSRLLSDRFSAERPKGSFSTLEIQRTEQGDSAMYLCASSFGRLEGDTQYFGPGTRLTVL.